This T cell receptor beta chain was captured in a study of shared clonotypes between healthy human individuals. Terminally differentiated effector memory CD45RA+ cells were left out of the naive CD8 fraction, which was CD45RO-negative and positively selected for CCR7. Data came from immunoSEQ multiplex PCR; TCRdb stores just in-frame clones and leaves some out. The data hold more than 500,000 clones, with approximately 96% observed a single time. Germline assignment: CDR1 MNHEY and CDR2 SMNVEV (reference sequence). This CDR3 spans 19 amino acids. Losses at the gene ends were 0 bases for V and 1 base for J; bases not matched to a gene: 13.

The gene calls are TRBV27 and TRBJ2-7, with TRBD2 identical over 9 bases. Input material: naive CD8+ T cells sorted from blood. This clonotype was sampled from a woman in her twenties or thirties in good health. CDR3 loop: CASSLSGHSSGVGSYEQYF. The CDR3 DNA reads TGTGCCAGCAGTTTATCGGGCCACTCTAGCGGGGTAGGATCCTACGAGCAGTACTTC.